Below are 19 T cell receptor beta chains sequenced from a single sample in a study of blood T cell repertoires in COVID-19. The repertoire was sequenced with immunoSEQ multiplex PCR; TCRdb's copy has only in-frame clones and lacks some. The sample gives approximately 90,000 clones, approximately 80% of which show up once; approximately 21% is in the top ten. The specimen sequenced was peripheral blood. These receptor sequences come from an elderly woman with acute or convalescent COVID-19.

V gene TRBV30 combines with J gene TRBJ1-5, with a tentative D call TRBD1 (5 bases). Trimming pared 5 bases from V and 6 bases from J, leaving 14 bases between. The CDR3 is 13 amino acids. CDR1 GTSNPN and CDR2 SVGIG come from the germline V gene (reference sequence). CDR3 nucleotides: TGTGCCTGGGAGCGCGGGGCGGGTCAGCCCCAGCATTTT. It yields the protein CAWERGAGQPQHF.

V gene TRBV27 combines with J gene TRBJ2-7; maybe TRBD1 (5 bases). The CDR3 covers 15 residues. V was cut by 6 bases and J by 3 bases, with 18 bases left in between. Germline CDR1 reads MNHEY; CDR2 reads SMNVEV (reference sequence). The CDR3 nucleotides read TGTGCCAGCAGCCCCCCAAAGGGGCGAAGCTACGAGCAGTACTTC. It specifies CASSPPKGRSYEQYF.

The V and J genes are TRBV14 and TRBJ2-7; perhaps TRBD1 as D (5 bases). Germline V gene data show CDR1 as SGHDN and CDR2 as FVKESK. The V end was cut by 10 bases, the J end by 6 bases, with 19 bases between. The CDR3 length is 13 residues. The CDR3 DNA follows: TGTGCCACCGCCCCCAGGGTACGAGGCGAGCAGTACTTC. Protein sequence: CATAPRVRGEQYF.

J is TRBJ2-7 and V is TRBV19; 7 bases are shared with TRBD2. V trimming: 3 bases; J trimming: 0 bases; junction bases outside the gene matches: 5. The CDR3 is 15 residues long. Germline values: CDR1 LNHDA, CDR2 SQIVND (reference sequence). CDR3 sequence reads: CASSIGGTPSYEQYF. CDR3 nucleotides: TGTGCCAGTAGTATCGGGGGGACCCCCTCCTACGAGCAGTACTTC.

The gene calls are TRBV7-2 and TRBJ2-1, with D possibly TRBD2 on 7 matching bases. Germline V gene lookup returns CDR1 SGHTA and CDR2 FQGNSA. The CDR3 loop spans 16 amino acids. The V end lost 2 bases, the J end lost 8 bases, and 19 bases lay between the germline ends. The CDR3 loop reads CASSLRGEGRAHEQFF. As DNA, the CDR3 is TGTGCCAGCAGCTTAAGGGGGGAAGGGAGGGCCCATGAGCAGTTCTTC.

V gene TRBV18 combines with J gene TRBJ1-2; 7 bases line up with TRBD1. The CDR3 contains 12 residues. CDR1 and CDR2 (germline): KGHSH, LQKENI. With 6 bases clipped from V and 4 bases from J, the junction kept 2 bases outside the gene matches. CDR3 in DNA: TGTGCCAGCTCCCGACAGGGCTATGGCTACACCTTC. Protein sequence: CASSRQGYGYTF.

V usage is TRBV14 and J usage is TRBJ2-1, with 11 bases fitting TRBD2. Germline V lookup: CDR1 SGHDN, CDR2 FVKESK. The CDR3 length is 17 residues. Trimming took 0 bases from V and 2 from J; bases not matched to a gene: 3. This CDR3 reads CASSQDEGLAAYNEQFF. The CDR3 DNA reads as TGTGCCAGCAGCCAAGACGAGGGACTAGCGGCCTACAATGAGCAGTTCTTC.

The chain combines TRBV5-1 with TRBJ2-3; 13 positions match TRBD2. CDR3 size: 16 residues. Trimming at V came to 3 bases and at J to 4 bases, leaving 5 bases not matched to a gene. Germline V lookup: CDR1 SGHRS, CDR2 YFSETQ. CDR3 sequence: CASSYTSGGAADTQYF. The CDR3 region has the DNA TGCGCCAGCAGCTATACTAGCGGGGGGGCGGCAGATACGCAGTATTTT.

This rearrangement joins TRBV6-4 to TRBJ1-4; D possibly corresponds to TRBD1 (5 bases). Between the trimmed V and J ends, which lost 7 bases and 0 bases, there was a span of 12 bases. The germline V gene encodes CDR1 MRHNA and CDR2 SNTAGT. This CDR3 comprises 15 residues. The CDR3 region has the DNA TGTGCCAGCAACGTAACGGGGGCAACTAATGAAAAACTGTTTTTT. As protein: CASNVTGATNEKLFF.

This chain uses TRBV30 with TRBJ2-5, with D uncertain. Germline loops: CDR1 GTSNPN, CDR2 SVGIG (reference sequence). There are 13 residues in the CDR3. V shed 0 bases and J shed 2 bases, with 7 bases lying between them. The CDR3 DNA sequence: TGTGCCTGGAGTGTCTCCTTACAAGAGACCCAGTACTTC. Translated: CAWSVSLQETQYF. The full variable domain, completed using reference TRBV30 and TRBJ2-5, is SQTIHQWPATLVQPVGSPLSLECTVEGTSNPNLYWYRQAAGRGLQLLFYSVGIGQISSEVPQNLSASRPQDRQFILSSKKLLLSDSGFYLCAWSVSLQETQYFGPGTRLLVL.

This clone was seen a handful of times. V gene TRBV2 combines with J gene TRBJ1-5; 8 bases align to TRBD1. From germline, CDR1 is SNHLY and CDR2 FYNNEI. The CDR3 is made up of 15 amino acids. Losses at the gene ends were 7 bases for V and 0 bases for J; bases not matched to a gene: 5. The CDR3 bases are TGTGCCAGCACCCGGACAGGGACTAGCAATCAGCCCCAGCATTTT. Translated: CASTRTGTSNQPQHF.

The rearrangement links TRBV21-1 to TRBJ2-1; TRBD1, as called in the table, went unchecked against the DNA. TRBV21-1 is tagged as a pseudogene. The CDR3 is 13 amino acids. The CDR3 loop reads CASKWDNYNEQFF. CDR3 nucleotide sequence: TGTGCCAGCAAATGGGACAACTACAATGAGCAGTTCTTC.

The chain recombines TRBV30 with TRBJ1-2; D is perhaps TRBD1 (6 bases). Germline CDR1 and CDR2: GTSNPN and SVGIG (reference sequence). V was trimmed by 2 bases and J by 5 bases, leaving 9 bases between them. The length of the CDR3 is 12 residues. The CDR3 sequence: CAWSIGGYGYTF. The CDR3 bases are TGTGCCTGGAGTATAGGGGGATATGGCTACACCTTC.

The V call is TRBV2, the J call TRBJ1-2, with D possibly matching TRBD1 (5 bases). CDR1 SNHLY and CDR2 FYNNEI come from the germline V gene. CDR3 length equals 13 residues. The V end lost 8 bases, the J end lost 5 bases, and 15 bases lay between the germline ends. CDR3 nucleotide sequence: TGTGCCAGCGGGGCAGACTCCCTTTATGGCTACACCTTC. This codes for CASGADSLYGYTF.

DNA of the CDR3: TGTGCCAGCAGCGTAGCCCCGACTAGCTCCTACGAGCAGTACTTC. This translates into CASSVAPTSSYEQYF. The gene calls are TRBV9 and TRBJ2-7, with D perhaps matching TRBD2 (6 bases). The CDR3 totals 15 residues. CDR1 and CDR2 (germline): SGDLS, YYNGEE. Trimming shortened V by 0 bases and J by 0 bases, and 10 bases separated the two germline ends.

J is TRBJ1-2 and V is TRBV12-3 or TRBV12-4; D is uncertain. The CDR3 is 13 amino acids. Deletions cut 4 bases from V and 7 bases from J, with 13 bases between. In nucleotides, the CDR3 is TGTGCCAGCAGTTCCTTATCCGTGCGTGGCTACACCTTC. Encoded protein: CASSSLSVRGYTF.

In this sample, this clone turned up once. The gene calls are TRBV18 and TRBJ2-3, with D perhaps matching TRBD2 (5 bases). CDR1 is KGHSH, CDR2 LQKENI, per germline. V was trimmed by 1 base and J by 3 bases, leaving 17 bases between them. The CDR3 has 17 residues. In nucleotides, the CDR3 is TGTGCCAGCTCACCACAAGTCGGCCTAGCAAGTACAGATACGCAGTATTTT. Its translation is CASSPQVGLASTDTQYF.

The chain employs TRBV5-1 and TRBJ1-5; 9 nucleotides match TRBD1. Germline loops: CDR1 SGHRS, CDR2 YFSETQ. This CDR3 is built from 15 residues. J was trimmed by 7 bases and V by 4 bases; bases with no gene match: 9. The CDR3, as DNA: TGCGCCAGCAGCGAACAGGGGGCGCCAGGACAGCCCCAGCATTTT. This sequence encodes CASSEQGAPGQPQHF.

The chain is built from TRBV7-3 and TRBJ2-7, with TRBD1 as a possible D gene (7 bases). This CDR3 contains 14 residues. Trimming shortened V by 5 bases and J by 7 bases, and 18 bases separated the two germline ends. Germline V CDR1 and CDR2: SGHTA, FQGTGA. The CDR3 sequence is CASSPGLSGGEQYF. The CDR3 bases are TGTGCCAGCAGCCCGGGACTCTCAGGGGGGGAGCAGTACTTC.